This is a list of T cell receptor beta chains from one sample in a study of OX40 agonist ivuxolimab in advanced cancers. Profiled with immunoSEQ multiplex PCR; TCRdb holds only in-frame clones, not every one. Of 35,000 to 40,000 clones in the sample, approximately 82% were seen once. This specimen consisted of CD4+ or CD8+ T cells sorted from blood, obtained in a trial of the OX40 agonist ivuxolimab. These receptors came from an adult with an advanced solid tumor such as melanoma, head and neck, liver or kidney cancer. Each CDR3 is given with its conserved first and last residue. D genes are given only for firm matches. Expanded clones get a size class; other rows say once, few or many, or leave the size out.

V	size	D	J	CDR3	DNA
TRBV5-1	NA	NA	TRBJ1-5	CASSRDPGGNQPQHF	TGCGCCAGCAGCAGAGACCCCGGGGGGAATCAGCCCCAGCATTTT
TRBV12-5	NA	TRBD2	TRBJ2-7	CASGFPGLAGGGSYEQYF	TGTGCTAGTGGATTTCCGGGACTAGCGGGAGGAGGGTCCTACGAGCAGTACTTC
TRBV7-8	NA	NA	TRBJ1-5	CASSQVTGFNQPQHF	TGTGCCAGCAGCCAAGTAACGGGGTTCAATCAGCCCCAGCATTTT
TRBV28	NA	NA	TRBJ2-5	CASSLLSRETQYF	TGTGCCAGCAGCCTGCTTTCCCGGGAGACCCAGTACTTC
TRBV13	NA	TRBD1	TRBJ1-1	CASSFRGQYTEAFF	TGTGCCAGCAGCTTCAGGGGGCAGTACACTGAAGCTTTCTTT
TRBV7-2	few	NA	TRBJ1-4	CASSLAGAEGEKLFF	TGTGCCAGCAGCTTAGCGGGGGCGGAGGGTGAAAAACTGTTTTTT
TRBV15	NA	TRBD2	TRBJ2-7	CATSRDLLGGGPSEQYF	TGTGCCACCAGCAGAGATTTACTAGGCGGGGGGCCGAGCGAGCAGTACTTC
TRBV6-1	NA	TRBD2	TRBJ2-7	CASKRSGSGNEQYF	TGTGCCAGCAAGAGGAGCGGGAGTGGGAATGAGCAGTACTTC
TRBV30	once	NA	TRBJ2-7	CAWSVGGLSSYEQYF	TGTGCCTGGAGTGTAGGCGGACTGAGCTCCTACGAGCAGTACTTC
TRBV18	once	TRBD1	TRBJ2-7	CASSYDRDPSYEQYF	TGTGCCAGCTCATACGACAGGGACCCATCCTACGAGCAGTACTTC
TRBV7-8	NA	TRBD2	TRBJ2-5	CASSLARGVETQYF	TGTGCCAGCAGCTTAGCGCGGGGGGTAGAGACCCAGTACTTC
TRBV7-8	medium-sized	NA	TRBJ2-7	CASSLALGSKYEQYF	TGTGCCAGCAGCTTAGCGCTTGGCAGTAAGTACGAGCAGTACTTC
TRBV5-1	NA	TRBD1	TRBJ1-6	CASSPTGGFNSPLHF	TGCGCCAGCAGCCCGACAGGGGGCTTCAATTCACCCCTCCACTTT
TRBV15	NA	TRBD2	TRBJ2-1	CATSGGGDSYNEQFF	TGTGCCACCAGCGGTGGGGGGGATTCCTACAATGAGCAGTTCTTC
TRBV7-2	NA	NA	TRBJ2-5	CASSLTGRRAQETQYF	TGTGCCAGCAGCTTAACGGGCCGGCGGGCCCAAGAGACCCAGTACTTC
TRBV5-8	NA	NA	TRBJ1-1	CASSLTSAWNTEAFF	TGTGCCAGCAGCTTGACGTCAGCCTGGAACACTGAAGCTTTCTTT
TRBV21-1	NA	NA	TRBJ2-5	CASSKLMVAGEETQYF	TGTGCCAGCAGCAAATTGATGGTAGCGGGAGAAGAGACCCAGTACTTC
TRBV2	few	TRBD2	TRBJ2-1	CASSETSGTFREQFF	TGTGCCAGCAGTGAGACTAGCGGGACTTTTAGGGAGCAGTTCTTC
TRBV10-3	NA	TRBD1	TRBJ2-7	CAISEGQGYEQYF	TGTGCCATCAGTGAGGGACAGGGGTACGAGCAGTACTTC
TRBV4-3	few	NA	TRBJ1-4	CASSQEPLHVGLGTNEKLFF	TGCGCCAGCAGCCAAGAACCCCTCCACGTCGGGTTAGGGACTAATGAAAAACTGTTTTTT
TRBV5-1	NA	TRBD1	TRBJ1-2	CASSSGTGGWDGYTF	TGCGCCAGCAGCTCCGGGACAGGGGGCTGGGATGGCTACACCTTC
TRBV6-1	once	TRBD1	TRBJ2-2	CASSETGHTGELFF	TGTGCCAGCAGTGAGACAGGGCACACCGGGGAGCTGTTTTTT
TRBV6-1	few	NA	TRBJ1-5	CASSLTYQPQHF	TGTGCCAGCAGCCTCACCTATCAGCCCCAGCATTTT
TRBV5-1	once	NA	TRBJ2-3	CASSLAGESDTQYF	TGCGCCAGCAGCTTGGCGGGAGAGTCAGATACGCAGTATTTT
TRBV29-1	NA	NA	TRBJ2-1	CSVWTAGTSNFF	TGCAGCGTGTGGACCGCCGGGACATCGAATTTCTTC
TRBV5-1	NA	NA	TRBJ2-3	CASSLGLDRLNTQYF	TGCGCCAGCAGCTTGGGGTTGGACCGGCTGAATACGCAGTATTTT
TRBV2	NA	NA	TRBJ1-1	CASSGGWEAFF	TGTGCCAGCAGTGGGGGGTGGGAAGCTTTCTTT
TRBV4-3	few	NA	TRBJ2-6	CASSQEVAAGANVLTF	TGCGCCAGCAGCCAAGAGGTCGCGGCAGGGGCCAACGTCCTGACTTTC
TRBV5-4	NA	NA	TRBJ2-2	CASSLPSGPNTGELFF	TGTGCCAGCAGCTTGCCCTCCGGGCCTAACACCGGGGAGCTGTTTTTT
TRBV11-2	NA	NA	TRBJ2-7	CASSTRQISYEQYF	TGTGCCAGCAGCACCCGACAGATTAGCTACGAGCAGTACTTC
TRBV9	NA	TRBD2	TRBJ2-7	CASSLTGTSNEQYF	TGTGCCAGCAGCCTTACCGGGACTAGCAACGAGCAGTACTTC
TRBV10-1	NA	NA	TRBJ1-2	CASSIYWVAGYGYTF	TGCGCCAGCAGTATTTATTGGGTCGCCGGCTATGGCTACACCTTC
TRBV5-1	NA	TRBD1	TRBJ1-1	CASSSDRQGLTEAFF	TGCGCCAGCAGCTCAGACCGACAGGGTCTAACTGAAGCTTTCTTT
TRBV5-1	NA	TRBD2	TRBJ2-4	CASSGGLAGTLNIQYF	TGCGCCAGCAGCGGGGGACTAGCGGGGACGTTAAACATTCAGTACTTC
TRBV6-5	few	NA	TRBJ1-2	CASSGSNAPHVGYTF	TGTGCCAGCAGTGGGTCAAACGCTCCTCATGTAGGCTACACCTTC
TRBV5-4	NA	TRBD1	TRBJ2-5	CASSLLQGEIETQYF	TGTGCCAGCAGCTTGTTGCAGGGGGAAATAGAGACCCAGTACTTC
TRBV20-1	NA	NA	TRBJ1-1	CSATEFEAFF	TGCAGTGCTACGGAGTTTGAAGCTTTCTTT
TRBV6-5	NA	NA	TRBJ2-7	CASSYLGEQYF	TGTGCCAGCAGTTACTTAGGAGAGCAGTACTTC
TRBV4-3	NA	TRBD1	TRBJ1-3	CASSQVGQNSGNTIYF	TGCGCCAGCAGCCAGGTGGGACAGAACTCTGGAAACACCATATATTTT
TRBV9	NA	NA	TRBJ1-2	CASSVGGVAGYTF	TGTGCCAGCAGCGTAGGTGGGGTCGCTGGCTACACCTTC
TRBV6-4	NA	NA	TRBJ2-4	CASSDVVAALWEAKNIQYF	TGTGCCAGCAGTGACGTGGTAGCGGCATTATGGGAAGCCAAAAACATTCAGTACTTC
TRBV25-1	NA	NA	TRBJ1-2	CASSAMADSRRGYTF	TGTGCCAGCAGTGCGATGGCGGACAGCCGGCGGGGCTACACCTTC
TRBV2	NA	NA	TRBJ2-5	CASSRDGQETQYF	TGTGCCAGCAGTCGGGACGGGCAAGAGACCCAGTACTTC
TRBV4-1	NA	NA	TRBJ1-3	CASSQEEFSGNTIYF	TGCGCCAGCAGCCAAGAAGAGTTCTCTGGAAACACCATATATTTT
TRBV7-9	NA	TRBD2	TRBJ2-7	CASSLGGLAGVSYEQYF	TGTGCCAGCAGCCTAGGGGGTCTAGCGGGAGTATCATACGAGCAGTACTTC
TRBV12-5	NA	TRBD2	TRBJ2-3	CASGGRVALGDTQYF	TGTGCTAGTGGTGGGAGGGTCGCACTAGGAGATACGCAGTATTTT